This T cell receptor (beta chain) was obtained from a study of CD8+ T cells in alopecia areata. Study-wide context: Tofacitinib was taken orally by treated patients, and the dose was 5 to 10 mg twice daily.

The CDR3 is 13 residues long. Germline V CDR1 and CDR2: SQVTM, ANQGSEA. The V end lost 6 bases, the J end lost 1 base, and 13 bases lay between the germline ends. Starting from PBMCs, sorting isolated CD4+ and CD8+ T cells. cDNA serving as the sequencing template came from extracted, reverse transcribed RNA. Sequencing used immunoSEQ multiplex PCR; TCRdb keeps in-frame clones, though not all of them. The table shows about 150,000 clones, with over 45% occurring only once. The specimen was CD4+ T cells sorted from blood. This TCR derives from a human donor with alopecia areata. This chain links TRBV29-1 with TRBJ2-7, with D perhaps TRBD2 (5 bases). CDR3 amino acids: CSVAGAGSYEQYF. The CDR3 bases are TGCAGCGTCGCTGGTGCGGGTTCCTACGAGCAGTACTTC.